This T cell receptor (beta chain) was captured by sequencing in a study of blood T cell repertoires in COVID-19. About the study: Acute and convalescent COVID-19 specimens originated in the United States, Italy and Spain. In each case, the material was cDNA or gDNA derived from T cells, B-cell-depleted T cells, or PBMCs.

The assay was immunoSEQ multiplex PCR, and TCRdb's table has in-frame clones only and misses some. Found here are 270,000 or so clones, under 95% of them singletons; the top ten hold about 3%. Which cohort a participant joined came from the clinical history participants gave. A COVID-19 case had been met by exposed participants during the 2 weeks before study entry. The TCR sequence derives from a man aged 35 to 55 who had been exposed to COVID-19. Sequencing was performed on PBMCs or T cells enriched from blood (not recorded which).

The CDR3: CASSLTGLGSSPLHF. CDR3 nucleotides: TGTGCCAGCAGCTTAACAGGGTTAGGAAGTTCACCCCTCCACTTT. The chain couples TRBV5-6 to TRBJ1-6; D is possibly TRBD1 (6 bases). Trimming removed 2 bases from V and 9 bases from J, with 15 bases in between. The CDR3 loop spans 15 amino acids. The germline CDR1 and CDR2 sequences are SGHDT and YYEEEE.